Sequencing of this TCR beta chain was carried out in a study of technical replicates of blood from a handful of donors (dated by TCRdb to 2016 to 2017). Worth noting for this clone: There is no known antigen for this receptor. No base-level quality is on record; no much larger clone is a single base apart.

The germline V gene encodes CDR1 LGHNA and CDR2 YNFKEQ. From its cysteine to its phenylalanine, the CDR3 spans 15 amino acids. The CDR3 DNA has 45 bases and is translated from base 1. Germline trimming amounts to 0 bases on V and 9 bases on J, with 8 as the count of junction bases outside the gene matches. Library preparation used the immunoSEQ multiplex PCR assay. TCRdb re-hosts the immuneACCESS table, in-frame sequences only. Its copies lack some clones; in the studies checked, an unresolved V gene accounts for under half of them, and the cause for the rest is not known. The sample records roughly 15,000 clones, 82% of which are singletons. Around 10% of the sample goes to the ten largest clones.

The rearranged segments are TRBV4-2 and TRBJ2-1; TRBD2 agrees with 7 junctional bases. The TCR sequence derives from a human donor in good health. Some clones in this sample may be carry-over from other donors' samples. The source material was PBMCs. The nucleotides read TGTGCCAGCAGCCAAGATAGCGGGCTTTCCCGTGAGCAGTTCTTC. This gives the protein CASSQDSGLSREQFF.